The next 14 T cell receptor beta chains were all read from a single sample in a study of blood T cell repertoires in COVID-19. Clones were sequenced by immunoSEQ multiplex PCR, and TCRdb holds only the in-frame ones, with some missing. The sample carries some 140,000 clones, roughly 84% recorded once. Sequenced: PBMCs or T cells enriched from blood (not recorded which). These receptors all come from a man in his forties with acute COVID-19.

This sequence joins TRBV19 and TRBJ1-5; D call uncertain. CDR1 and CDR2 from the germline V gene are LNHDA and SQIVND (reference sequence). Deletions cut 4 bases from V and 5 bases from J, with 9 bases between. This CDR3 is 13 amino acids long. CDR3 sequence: CASSRDYYQPQHF. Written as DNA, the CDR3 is TGTGCCAGTAGTAGAGACTATTATCAGCCCCAGCATTTT.

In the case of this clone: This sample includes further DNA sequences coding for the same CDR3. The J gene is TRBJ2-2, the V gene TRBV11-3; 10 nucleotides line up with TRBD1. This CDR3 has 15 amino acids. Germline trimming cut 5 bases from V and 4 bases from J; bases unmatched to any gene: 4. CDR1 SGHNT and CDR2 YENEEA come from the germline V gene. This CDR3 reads CASSPTGGGTGELFF. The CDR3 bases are TGTGCCAGCAGCCCGACAGGGGGCGGCACCGGGGAGCTGTTTTTT.

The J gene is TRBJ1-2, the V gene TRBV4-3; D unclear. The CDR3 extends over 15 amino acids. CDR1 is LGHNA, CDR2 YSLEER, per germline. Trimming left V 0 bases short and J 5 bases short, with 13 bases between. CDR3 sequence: CASSQDRRGEYGYTF. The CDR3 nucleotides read TGCGCCAGCAGCCAAGATCGCCGGGGAGAATATGGCTACACCTTC.

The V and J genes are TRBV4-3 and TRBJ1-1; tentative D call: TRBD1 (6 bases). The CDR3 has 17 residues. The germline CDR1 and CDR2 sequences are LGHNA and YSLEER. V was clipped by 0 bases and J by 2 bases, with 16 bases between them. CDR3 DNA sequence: TGCGCCAGCAGCCAAGATTTCGGGGGGCACGTTAACACTGAAGCTTTCTTT. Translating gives CASSQDFGGHVNTEAFF.

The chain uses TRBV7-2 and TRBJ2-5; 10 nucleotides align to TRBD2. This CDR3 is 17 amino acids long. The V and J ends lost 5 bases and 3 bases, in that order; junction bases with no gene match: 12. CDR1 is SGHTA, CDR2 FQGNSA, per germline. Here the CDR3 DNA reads TGTGCCAGCAGCCTCCCCTTTGGAGCGGGGGGGGAAGAGACCCAGTACTTC. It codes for CASSLPFGAGGEETQYF.

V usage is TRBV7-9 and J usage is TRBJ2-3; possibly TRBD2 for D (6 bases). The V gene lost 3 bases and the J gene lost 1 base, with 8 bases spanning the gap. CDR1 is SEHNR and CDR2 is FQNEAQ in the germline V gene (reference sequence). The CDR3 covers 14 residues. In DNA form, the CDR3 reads TGTGCCAGCAGCTTCTCGGGAGGCACAGATACGCAGTATTTT. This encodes CASSFSGGTDTQYF.

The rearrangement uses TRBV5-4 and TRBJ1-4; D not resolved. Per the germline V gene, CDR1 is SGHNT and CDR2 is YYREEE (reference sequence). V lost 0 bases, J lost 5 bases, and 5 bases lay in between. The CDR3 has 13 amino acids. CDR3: CASSLGVNEKLFF. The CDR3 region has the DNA TGTGCCAGCAGCTTGGGCGTCAATGAAAAACTGTTTTTT.

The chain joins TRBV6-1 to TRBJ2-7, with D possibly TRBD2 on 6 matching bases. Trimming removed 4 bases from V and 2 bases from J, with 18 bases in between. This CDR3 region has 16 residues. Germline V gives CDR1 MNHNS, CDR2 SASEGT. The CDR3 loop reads CASSVGAGGGTYEQYF. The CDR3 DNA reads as TGTGCCAGCAGTGTTGGAGCTGGGGGAGGCACCTACGAGCAGTACTTC.

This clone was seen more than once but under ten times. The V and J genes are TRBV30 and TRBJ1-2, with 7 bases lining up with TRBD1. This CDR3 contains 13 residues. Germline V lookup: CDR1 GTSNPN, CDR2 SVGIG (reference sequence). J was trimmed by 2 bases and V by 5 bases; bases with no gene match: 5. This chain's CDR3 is CAWETGYNYGYTF. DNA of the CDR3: TGTGCCTGGGAGACAGGGTACAACTATGGCTACACCTTC.

The CDR3 DNA sequence: TGTGCCAGCAGTTACTCTGGCGGGGACACTGAAGCTTTCTTT. This gives the protein CASSYSGGDTEAFF. The chain couples TRBV6-2 or TRBV6-3 to TRBJ1-1; D gene uncertain. Trimming took off 0 bases at V and 3 bases at J, with 8 bases between the two ends. The CDR3 spans 14 residues. Germline V gives CDR1 MNHEY, CDR2 SVGEGT.

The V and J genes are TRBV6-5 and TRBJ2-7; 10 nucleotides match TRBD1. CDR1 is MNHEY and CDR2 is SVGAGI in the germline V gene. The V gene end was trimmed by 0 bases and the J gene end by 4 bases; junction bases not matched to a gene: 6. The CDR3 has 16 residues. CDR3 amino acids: CASSYSRQGAMYEQYF. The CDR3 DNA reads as TGTGCCAGCAGTTACTCCAGACAGGGGGCTATGTACGAGCAGTACTTC.

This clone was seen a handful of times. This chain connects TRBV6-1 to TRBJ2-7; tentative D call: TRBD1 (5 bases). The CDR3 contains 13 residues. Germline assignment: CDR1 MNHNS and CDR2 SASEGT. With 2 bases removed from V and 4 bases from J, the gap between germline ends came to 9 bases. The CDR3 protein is CASSETGEYEQYF. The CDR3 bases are TGTGCCAGCAGTGAAACAGGCGAATACGAGCAGTACTTC.

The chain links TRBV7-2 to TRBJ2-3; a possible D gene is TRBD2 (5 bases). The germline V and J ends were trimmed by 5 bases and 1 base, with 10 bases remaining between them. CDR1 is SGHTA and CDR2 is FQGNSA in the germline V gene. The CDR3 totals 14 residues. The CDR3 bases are TGTGCCAGCAGCGGGAGTTTGGGCACAGATACGCAGTATTTT. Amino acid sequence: CASSGSLGTDTQYF.

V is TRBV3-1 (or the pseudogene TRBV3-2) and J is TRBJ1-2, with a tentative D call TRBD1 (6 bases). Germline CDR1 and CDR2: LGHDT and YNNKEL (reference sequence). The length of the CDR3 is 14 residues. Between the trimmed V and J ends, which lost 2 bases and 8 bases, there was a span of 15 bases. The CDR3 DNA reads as TGTGCCAGCAGCCAAAAAGACAGGAAGGACGGCTACACCTTC. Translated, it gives CASSQKDRKDGYTF.